Listed below are T cell receptor beta chains from one sample, sequenced in a study of blood T cell repertoires in COVID-19. Using immunoSEQ multiplex PCR, the repertoire was profiled, and TCRdb retains in-frame clones only, with some absent. Among some 190,000 clones listed, nearly 80% were seen once. Sequencing input: PBMCs or T cells enriched from blood (not recorded which). Every receptor here comes from a man aged 60 to 75 who had been exposed to COVID-19. CDR3s include the opening cysteine and the closing phenylalanine or tryptophan. The order of the fields is CDR3 protein, CDR3 DNA, J gene, clone size, V gene, D gene. D genes are given only for firm matches. The size entry is marked missing in some rows and otherwise reads once, few, many or a size class.

cdr3_aa: CASSADRVAEAFF
cdr3_nt: TGTGCCAGCAGCGCCGACAGGGTGGCTGAAGCTTTCTTT
j_call: TRBJ1-1
clone_size: NA
v_call: TRBV9
d_call: TRBD1

cdr3_aa: CASSAPGTRDEAFF
cdr3_nt: TGTGCCAGCAGCGCCCCCGGGACAAGGGATGAAGCTTTCTTT
j_call: TRBJ1-1
clone_size: NA
v_call: TRBV9
d_call: NA

cdr3_aa: CASSEAGLQGAEQPQHF
cdr3_nt: TGTGCCAGCAGTGAAGCGGGCCTACAGGGGGCGGAGCAGCCCCAGCATTTT
j_call: TRBJ1-5
clone_size: NA
v_call: TRBV2
d_call: TRBD1

cdr3_aa: CASIDRAPRDTEAFF
cdr3_nt: TGTGCCAGTATCGACAGGGCCCCCAGGGACACTGAAGCTTTCTTT
j_call: TRBJ1-1
clone_size: NA
v_call: TRBV19
d_call: TRBD1

cdr3_aa: CAWSVSSSYNSPLHF
cdr3_nt: TGTGCCTGGAGTGTATCCAGCTCCTATAATTCACCCCTCCACTTT
j_call: TRBJ1-6
clone_size: few
v_call: TRBV30
d_call: NA

cdr3_aa: CASSSLGGGSTDTQYF
cdr3_nt: TGTGCCAGCAGCTCCCTTGGGGGGGGGAGCACAGATACGCAGTATTTT
j_call: TRBJ2-3
clone_size: NA
v_call: TRBV7-3
d_call: TRBD2

cdr3_aa: CASSLARGNGYTF
cdr3_nt: TGTGCCAGCAGCTTAGCTCGGGGGAATGGCTACACCTTC
j_call: TRBJ1-2
clone_size: NA
v_call: TRBV7-2
d_call: NA

cdr3_aa: CASSSGGGNTIYF
cdr3_nt: TGTGCCAGCAGCTCGGGTGGCGGAAACACCATATATTTT
j_call: TRBJ1-3
clone_size: NA
v_call: TRBV5-6
d_call: NA

cdr3_aa: CASSPGLAGYNEQFF
cdr3_nt: TGTGCCAGCAGCCCGGGACTAGCGGGTTACAATGAGCAGTTCTTC
j_call: TRBJ2-1
clone_size: NA
v_call: TRBV6-5
d_call: TRBD2

cdr3_aa: CASSLAQGAAAFF
cdr3_nt: TGTGCCAGCAGCTTAGCCCAGGGGGCGGCAGCTTTCTTT
j_call: TRBJ1-1
clone_size: NA
v_call: TRBV7-2
d_call: TRBD1

cdr3_aa: CASTVGLEYNEQFF
cdr3_nt: TGTGCCAGCACCGTGGGACTAGAGTACAATGAGCAGTTCTTC
j_call: TRBJ2-1
clone_size: NA
v_call: TRBV9
d_call: TRBD2

cdr3_aa: CASSTGQGNNEQFF
cdr3_nt: TGTGCCAGCAGTACGGGACAGGGAAACAATGAGCAGTTCTTC
j_call: TRBJ2-1
clone_size: NA
v_call: TRBV6-5
d_call: TRBD1

cdr3_aa: CAWSVRQGGRQPQHF
cdr3_nt: TGTGCCTGGAGTGTTCGGCAGGGTGGGCGTCAGCCCCAGCATTTT
j_call: TRBJ1-5
clone_size: NA
v_call: TRBV30
d_call: NA

cdr3_aa: CASRGDRGDYGYTF
cdr3_nt: TGTGCCAGCAGGGGGGACAGGGGAGACTATGGCTACACCTTC
j_call: TRBJ1-2
clone_size: NA
v_call: TRBV2
d_call: TRBD1

cdr3_aa: CAWTGDRFTNYGYTF
cdr3_nt: TGTGCCTGGACGGGGGACAGGTTTACTAACTATGGCTACACCTTC
j_call: TRBJ1-2
clone_size: NA
v_call: TRBV30
d_call: TRBD1

cdr3_aa: CASSKPTWGAEAFF
cdr3_nt: TGTGCCAGCAGTAAGCCGACCTGGGGAGCTGAAGCTTTCTTT
j_call: TRBJ1-1
clone_size: NA
v_call: TRBV28
d_call: NA

cdr3_aa: CASSPLPPGPGSGNTIYF
cdr3_nt: TGTGCCAGCTCACCCTTACCTCCGGGCCCCGGGAGTGGAAACACCATATATTTT
j_call: TRBJ1-3
clone_size: NA
v_call: TRBV18
d_call: NA

cdr3_aa: CASSTRTGLTWNTEAFF
cdr3_nt: TGTGCCAGTAGTACCCGGACAGGGCTGACTTGGAACACTGAAGCTTTCTTT
j_call: TRBJ1-1
clone_size: NA
v_call: TRBV19
d_call: TRBD1

cdr3_aa: CASSGDSSYNEQFF
cdr3_nt: TGTGCCAGCAGCGGGGACAGCTCCTACAATGAGCAGTTCTTC
j_call: TRBJ2-1
clone_size: NA
v_call: TRBV2
d_call: TRBD1

cdr3_aa: CASSYQGWATEAFF
cdr3_nt: TGTGCCAGCAGTTACCAGGGGTGGGCCACTGAAGCTTTCTTT
j_call: TRBJ1-1
clone_size: NA
v_call: TRBV6-5
d_call: NA

cdr3_aa: CAWSVSYGYTF
cdr3_nt: TGTGCCTGGAGTGTCAGCTATGGCTACACCTTC
j_call: TRBJ1-2
clone_size: few
v_call: TRBV30
d_call: NA

cdr3_aa: CASGLPGGMYNEQFF
cdr3_nt: TGTGCTAGTGGTCTCCCCGGGGGGATGTACAATGAGCAGTTCTTC
j_call: TRBJ2-1
clone_size: NA
v_call: TRBV12-5
d_call: TRBD2

cdr3_aa: CATSEVRQGAYEQYF
cdr3_nt: TGTGCCACCAGTGAGGTACGACAGGGGGCCTACGAGCAGTACTTC
j_call: TRBJ2-7
clone_size: NA
v_call: TRBV24-1
d_call: TRBD1

cdr3_aa: CASSLAPADEQFF
cdr3_nt: TGCGCCAGCAGCTTGGCCCCAGCGGATGAGCAGTTCTTC
j_call: TRBJ2-1
clone_size: once
v_call: TRBV5-1
d_call: NA

cdr3_aa: CAWGGTGDGNQPQHF
cdr3_nt: TGTGCCTGGGGCGGGACAGGGGACGGCAATCAGCCCCAGCATTTT
j_call: TRBJ1-5
clone_size: NA
v_call: TRBV30
d_call: TRBD1

cdr3_aa: CASRSAPGVTGELFF
cdr3_nt: TGCGCCAGCAGATCGGCCCCCGGGGTCACCGGGGAGCTGTTTTTT
j_call: TRBJ2-2
clone_size: NA
v_call: TRBV5-1
d_call: NA